The sequence of this T cell receptor beta chain was determined in a study of blood T cell repertoires in COVID-19. This clone appeared a single time. Sequenced by immunoSEQ multiplex PCR; TCRdb stores in-frame clones only, minus some. Of some 100,000 clones in the sample, approximately 84% are singletons; the top ten hold around 16%. The trim removed 0 bases at V and 2 bases at J, leaving 8 bases unmatched. This CDR3 has 17 residues. Germline CDR1 LGHNA, CDR2 YNFKEQ. The source of this sequence is an older woman with acute or convalescent COVID-19. The V gene is TRBV4-2, the J gene TRBJ1-2; 8 nucleotides match TRBD1. Input material: peripheral blood. For the CDR3, the DNA is TGTGCCAGCAGCCAAGAACGACAGGGGCCCTACAACTATGGCTACACCTTC. This encodes CASSQERQGPYNYGYTF.